What follows describes a single T cell receptor beta chain. This entry is derived from a study of T-cell memory formation after mild COVID-19. TCRdb itself ran the 5' RACE reads through MiXCR, one entry per CDR3 protein. The sample contains more than 200,000 distinct CDR3 sequences, about a sixth of which appear only once. The germline V gene has CDR1 SEHNR and CDR2 FQNEAQ (reference sequence). CDR3 length: 15 amino acids. Trimming took 0 bases from V and 2 from J, leaving 9 bases between them. This receptor was identified in a man aged 18 to 29 who had mild COVID-19 (a few samples of this study predate the infection). Cell type and time point are not known. Sequenced sample: PBMCs or a T cell subset sorted from them (not recorded which). The V and J genes are TRBV7-9 and TRBJ2-3; D possibly corresponds to TRBD2 (5 bases). The chain's CDR3 is CASSLAGSSTDTQYF. CDR3 in DNA: TGTGCCAGCAGCTTAGCGGGGAGCTCCACAGATACGCAGTATTTT.